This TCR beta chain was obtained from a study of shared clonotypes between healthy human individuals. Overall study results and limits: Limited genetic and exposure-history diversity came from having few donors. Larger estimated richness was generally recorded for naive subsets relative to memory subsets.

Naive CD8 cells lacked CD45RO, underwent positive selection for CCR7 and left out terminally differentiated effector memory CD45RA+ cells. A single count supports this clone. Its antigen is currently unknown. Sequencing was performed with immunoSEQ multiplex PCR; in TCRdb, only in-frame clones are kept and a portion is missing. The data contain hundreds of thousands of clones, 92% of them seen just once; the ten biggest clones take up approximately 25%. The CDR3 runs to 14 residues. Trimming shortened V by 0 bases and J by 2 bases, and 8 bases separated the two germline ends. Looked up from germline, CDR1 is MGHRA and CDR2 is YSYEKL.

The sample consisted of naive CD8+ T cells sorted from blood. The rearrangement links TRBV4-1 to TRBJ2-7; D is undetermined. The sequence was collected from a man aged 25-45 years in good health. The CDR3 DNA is TGCGCCAGCAGCCAAGAGGAGCGAACCTACGAGCAGTACTTC. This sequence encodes CASSQEERTYEQYF.